Shown below are 4 T cell receptor beta chains from a single sample sequenced in a study of blood T cell repertoires in COVID-19. Sequencing was performed with immunoSEQ multiplex PCR; in TCRdb, only in-frame clones are kept and a portion is missing. The sample shows roughly 80,000 clones, about four fifths of them seen only once. Sequences were obtained from peripheral blood. The receptors here all came from a man in his forties or fifties with acute or convalescent COVID-19.

CDR3 sequence (DNA): TGCAGTGCTAGGACAGCCTACGAGCAGTACTTC. It specifies CSARTAYEQYF. The chain employs TRBV20-1 and TRBJ2-7, with D maybe TRBD1 (5 bases). The CDR3 sequence is 11 residues long. V was pared by 3 bases and J by 2 bases, with 5 bases between. Germline lookup yields CDR1 DFQATT and CDR2 SNEGSKA (reference sequence).

This chain links TRBV18 with TRBJ1-2, with TRBD1 identical over 9 bases. Trimming at V came to 3 bases and at J to 4 bases, leaving 6 bases not matched to a gene. This CDR3 is 15 amino acids long. Germline V gene data show CDR1 as KGHSH and CDR2 as LQKENI. The CDR3 protein is CASSPSGTGTYGYTF. Here the CDR3 DNA reads TGTGCCAGCTCACCGTCCGGGACAGGGACCTATGGCTACACCTTC.

The chain couples TRBV3-1 (or the pseudogene TRBV3-2) to TRBJ2-1; 8 positions match TRBD2. The CDR3 length is 13 residues. In germline, CDR1 is LGHDT, CDR2 YNNKEL (reference sequence). The ends lost 2 bases at V and 13 bases at J; junction bases unmatched: 7. DNA of the CDR3: TGTGCCAGCAGCCAAACGGGAGGGACTCAACAGTTCTTC. Its translation is CASSQTGGTQQFF.

The chain has TRBV10-3 and TRBJ2-7; the match to TRBD1 covers 8 bases. The CDR3 is made up of 14 amino acids. In germline, CDR1 is ENHRY, CDR2 SYGVKD. V shed 7 bases, J shed 4 bases, and the junction held 9 bases outside the gene matches. CDR3 amino acids: CAITHGQGSYEQYF. CDR3 nucleotides: TGTGCCATCACCCATGGACAGGGTTCTTACGAGCAGTACTTC.